Listed here are 10 T cell receptor beta chains from one sample, sequenced in a study of CD8 T cells in ankylosing spondylitis. TCRdb re-derived calls from the 5' RACE reads in MiXCR, one entry per CDR3 protein. Of tens of thousands of distinct CDR3 sequences listed, 15% to 20% are singletons. What was sequenced was blood. Receptors were obtained from a male donor with ankylosing spondylitis or in good health (not recorded which).

The genes are TRBV14 and TRBJ2-2; 10 nucleotides match TRBD1. Germline loops: CDR1 SGHDN, CDR2 FVKESK. The CDR3 runs 16 residues. Losses at the gene ends were 4 bases for V and 3 bases for J; bases not matched to a gene: 5. In DNA, the CDR3 is TGTGCCAGCAGCCCGAGACAGGGGGCTTACACCGGGGAGCTGTTTTTT. It yields the protein CASSPRQGAYTGELFF.

This chain connects TRBV20-1 to TRBJ2-1; 7 nucleotides agree with TRBD2. The trim removed 8 bases at V and 8 bases at J, leaving 9 bases unmatched. Germline loops: CDR1 DFQATT, CDR2 SNEGSKA (reference sequence). CDR3 size: 12 residues. Here the CDR3 DNA reads TGCAGTTGGGGAGGGTCCGCGGATGAGCAGTTCTTC. Protein: CSWGGSADEQFF.

DNA of the CDR3: TGCGCCAGCAGCTTGCCCAGCGGGGACAATGAGCAGTTCTTC. It yields the protein CASSLPSGDNEQFF. The rearrangement joins TRBV5-1 to TRBJ2-1; 7 positions agree with TRBD2. Per germline, CDR1 SGHRS and CDR2 YFSETQ. This CDR3 contains 14 residues. The V gene end was trimmed by 1 base and the J gene end by 5 bases; junction bases not matched to a gene: 3.

This clonotype was detected only once. This chain links TRBV24-1 with TRBJ2-2; weak D call: TRBD2 (6 bases). V shed 9 bases and J shed 5 bases, with 9 bases lying between them. Looked up from germline, CDR1 is KGHDR and CDR2 is SFDVKD. The CDR3 totals 12 residues. The CDR3: CATGGLTGELFF. The DNA for the CDR3 is TGTGCCACCGGAGGACTAACCGGGGAGCTGTTTTTT.

This clonotype was counted only a few times. V usage is TRBV7-9 and J usage is TRBJ2-2; 11 bases map to TRBD1. The CDR3 sequence is 16 residues long. Germline-derived CDR1 and CDR2 are SEHNR and FQNEAQ (reference sequence). Unmatched junction bases numbered 8, after V lost 5 bases and J lost 6 bases. CDR3 residues: CASSATGQGAAGELFF. CDR3 DNA sequence: TGTGCCAGCAGCGCTACCGGACAGGGGGCCGCCGGGGAGCTGTTTTTT.

This clonotype was picked up a small number of times. The chain recombines TRBV12-3 or TRBV12-4 with TRBJ2-2; D is ambiguous. The ends were cut back, 0 bases at V and 6 bases at J, with 5 bases in the middle. The CDR3 spans 13 residues. CDR3 residues: CASSLALAGELFF. In DNA, the CDR3 is TGTGCCAGCAGTTTAGCGCTAGCCGGGGAGCTGTTTTTT.

This chain joins TRBV10-3 and TRBJ2-3, with 8 bases lining up with TRBD1. Losses at the gene ends were 8 bases for V and 2 bases for J; bases not matched to a gene: 9. This CDR3 has 15 residues. CDR1 and CDR2 (germline): ENHRY, SYGVKD. CDR3 DNA sequence: TGTGCCATCGCAGGGACAGGAGTTTCCACAGATACGCAGTATTTT. This sequence encodes CAIAGTGVSTDTQYF.

CDR3 region: CASSLGDYGGDTQYF. The CDR3 nucleotides are TGTGCCAGCAGTTTAGGGGACTACGGAGGAGATACGCAGTATTTT. V is TRBV12-3 or TRBV12-4 and J is TRBJ2-3, with 7 bases that match TRBD2. The length of the CDR3 is 15 residues. After removal of 1 base from V and 5 bases from J, the junction contained 6 bases not matched to a gene.

The DNA of the CDR3 is TGTGCCAGCAGCGTAGTTGGGTTCAATGAGCAGTTCTTC. It translates to CASSVVGFNEQFF. The gene calls are TRBV9 and TRBJ2-1; no clear D gene. The CDR3 length is 13 residues. Trimming pared 0 bases from V and 6 bases from J, leaving 7 bases between. Per germline, CDR1 SGDLS and CDR2 YYNGEE.

This clonotype was observed a handful of times. The J gene is TRBJ2-2, the V gene TRBV4-3, with 11 nucleotides matching TRBD2. This CDR3 spans 17 amino acids. The junction had 8 bases not matched to a gene; V was cut back by 1 base and J by 7 bases. Germline V gene data show CDR1 as LGHNA and CDR2 as YSLEER. Here the CDR3 DNA reads TGCGCCAGCAGCCAAGGTCGGACTAGCGGGTGGAACGGGGAGCTGTTTTTT. Residues: CASSQGRTSGWNGELFF.